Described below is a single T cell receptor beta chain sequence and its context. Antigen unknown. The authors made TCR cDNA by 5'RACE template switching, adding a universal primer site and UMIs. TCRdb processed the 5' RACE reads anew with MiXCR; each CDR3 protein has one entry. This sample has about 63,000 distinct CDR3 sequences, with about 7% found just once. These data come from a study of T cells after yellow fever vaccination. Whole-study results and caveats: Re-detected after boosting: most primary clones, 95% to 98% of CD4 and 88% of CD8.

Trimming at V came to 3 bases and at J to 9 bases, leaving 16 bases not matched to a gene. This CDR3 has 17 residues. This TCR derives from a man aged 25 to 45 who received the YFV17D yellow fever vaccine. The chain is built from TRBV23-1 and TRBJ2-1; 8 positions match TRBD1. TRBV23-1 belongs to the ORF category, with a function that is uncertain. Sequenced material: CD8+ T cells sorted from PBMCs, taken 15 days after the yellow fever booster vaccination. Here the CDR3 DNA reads TGCGCCAGCAGTCAGCCTCGGACAGGGTATCCCCTTAGTGAGCAGTTCTTC. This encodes CASSQPRTGYPLSEQFF.